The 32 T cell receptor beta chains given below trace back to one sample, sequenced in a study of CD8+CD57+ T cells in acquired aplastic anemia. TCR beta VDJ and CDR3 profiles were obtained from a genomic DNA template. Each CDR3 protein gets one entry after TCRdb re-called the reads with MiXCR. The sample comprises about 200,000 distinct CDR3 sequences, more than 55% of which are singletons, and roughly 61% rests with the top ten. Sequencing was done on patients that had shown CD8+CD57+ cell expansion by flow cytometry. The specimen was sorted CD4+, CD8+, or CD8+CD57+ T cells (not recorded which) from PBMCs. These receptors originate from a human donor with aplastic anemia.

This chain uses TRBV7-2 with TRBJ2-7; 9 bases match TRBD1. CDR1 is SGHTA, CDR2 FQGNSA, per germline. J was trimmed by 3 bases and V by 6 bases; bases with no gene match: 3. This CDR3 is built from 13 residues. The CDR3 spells CASSWTGVYEQYF. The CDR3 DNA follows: TGTGCCAGCAGTTGGACAGGGGTCTACGAGCAGTACTTC.

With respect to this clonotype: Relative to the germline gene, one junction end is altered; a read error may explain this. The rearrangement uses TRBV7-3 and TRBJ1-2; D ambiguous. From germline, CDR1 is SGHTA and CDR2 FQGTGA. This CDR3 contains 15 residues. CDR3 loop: CASSLTPDINYGYTF. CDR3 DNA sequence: TGTGCCAGCAGCCTAACCCCAGATATTAACTATGGCTACACCTTC.

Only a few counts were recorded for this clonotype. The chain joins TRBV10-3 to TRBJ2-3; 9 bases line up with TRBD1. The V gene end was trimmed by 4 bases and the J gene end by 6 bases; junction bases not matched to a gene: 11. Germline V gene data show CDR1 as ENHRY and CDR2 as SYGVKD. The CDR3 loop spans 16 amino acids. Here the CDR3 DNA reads TGTGCCATCAGTGCCATCCCGACAGGGGGGTCCGATACGCAGTATTTT. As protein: CAISAIPTGGSDTQYF.

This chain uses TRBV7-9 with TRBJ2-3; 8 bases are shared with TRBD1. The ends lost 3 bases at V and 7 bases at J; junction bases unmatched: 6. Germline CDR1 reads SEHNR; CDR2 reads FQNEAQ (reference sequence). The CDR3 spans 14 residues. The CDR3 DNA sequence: TGTGCCAGCAGCTTGTCGACAGGGGCCTATACGCAGTATTTT. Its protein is CASSLSTGAYTQYF. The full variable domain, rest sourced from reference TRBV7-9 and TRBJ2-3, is DTGVSQNPRHKITKRGQNVTFRCDPISEHNRLYWYRQTLGQGPEFLTYFQNEAQLEKSRLLSDRFSAERPKGSFSTLEIQRTEQGDSAMYLCASSLSTGAYTQYFGPGTRLTVL.

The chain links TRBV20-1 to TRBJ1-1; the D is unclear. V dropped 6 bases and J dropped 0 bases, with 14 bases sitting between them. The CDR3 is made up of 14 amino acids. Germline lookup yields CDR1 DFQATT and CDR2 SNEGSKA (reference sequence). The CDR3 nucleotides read TGCAGTGCACCAAAACCCGGCCTGAACACTGAAGCTTTCTTT. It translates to CSAPKPGLNTEAFF.

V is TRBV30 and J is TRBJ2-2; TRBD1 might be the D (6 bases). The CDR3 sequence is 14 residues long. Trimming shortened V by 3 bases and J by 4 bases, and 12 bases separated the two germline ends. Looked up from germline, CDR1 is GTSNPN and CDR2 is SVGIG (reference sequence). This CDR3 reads CAWRTTGATGELFF. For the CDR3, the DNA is TGTGCCTGGAGGACGACAGGCGCCACCGGGGAGCTGTTTTTT.

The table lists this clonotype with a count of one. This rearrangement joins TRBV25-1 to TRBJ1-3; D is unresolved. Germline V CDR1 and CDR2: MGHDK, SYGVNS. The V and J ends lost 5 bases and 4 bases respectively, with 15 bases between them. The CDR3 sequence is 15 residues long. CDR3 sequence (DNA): TGTGCCAGCAGTCCCCTGGGTGAGGTGGGAAACACCATATATTTT. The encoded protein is CASSPLGEVGNTIYF.

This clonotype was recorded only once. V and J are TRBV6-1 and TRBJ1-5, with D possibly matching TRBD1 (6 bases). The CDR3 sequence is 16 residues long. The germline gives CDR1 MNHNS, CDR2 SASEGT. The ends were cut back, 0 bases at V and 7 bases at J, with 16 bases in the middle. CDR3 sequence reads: CASSEAVGGVGQPQHF. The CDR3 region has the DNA TGTGCCAGCAGTGAAGCTGTAGGGGGAGTGGGGCAGCCCCAGCATTTT.

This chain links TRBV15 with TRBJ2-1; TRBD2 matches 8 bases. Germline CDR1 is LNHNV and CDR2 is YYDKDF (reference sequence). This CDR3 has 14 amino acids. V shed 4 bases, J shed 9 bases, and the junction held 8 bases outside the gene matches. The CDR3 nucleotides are TGTGCCACCAGCACCCCGGGACTAGAGGTTGAGCAGTTCTTC. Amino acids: CATSTPGLEVEQFF.

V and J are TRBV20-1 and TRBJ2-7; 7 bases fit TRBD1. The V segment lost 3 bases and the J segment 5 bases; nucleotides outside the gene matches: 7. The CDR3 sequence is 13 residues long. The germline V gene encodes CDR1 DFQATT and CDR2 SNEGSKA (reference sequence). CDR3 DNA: TGCAGTGCTAGCCGCCAGGGGGTGGACGAGCAGTACTTC. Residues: CSASRQGVDEQYF.

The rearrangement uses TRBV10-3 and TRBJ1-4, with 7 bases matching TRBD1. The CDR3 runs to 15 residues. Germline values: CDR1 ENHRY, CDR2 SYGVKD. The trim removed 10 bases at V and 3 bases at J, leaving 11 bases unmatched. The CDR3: CATPGGTEPNEKLFF. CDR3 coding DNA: TGTGCCACCCCTGGGGGGACAGAACCTAATGAAAAACTGTTTTTT.

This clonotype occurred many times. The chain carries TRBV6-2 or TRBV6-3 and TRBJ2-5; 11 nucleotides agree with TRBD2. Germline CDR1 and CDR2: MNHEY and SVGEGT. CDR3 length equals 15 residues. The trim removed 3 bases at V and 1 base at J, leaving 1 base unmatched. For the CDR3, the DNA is TGTGCCAGCAGTTATGGGACTAGCGGCCAAGAGACCCAGTACTTC. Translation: CASSYGTSGQETQYF.

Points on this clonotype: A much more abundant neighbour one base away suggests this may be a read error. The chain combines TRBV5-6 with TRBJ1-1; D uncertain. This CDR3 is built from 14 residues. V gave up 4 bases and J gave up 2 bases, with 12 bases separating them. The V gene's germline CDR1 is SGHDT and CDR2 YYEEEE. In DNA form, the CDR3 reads TGTGCCAGCAGCCCCGGGTGGCTTAACACTGAAGCTTTCTTT. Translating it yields CASSPGWLNTEAFF.

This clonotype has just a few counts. CDR3 sequence reads: CATSSEGPVAQFF. In nucleotides, the CDR3 is TGTGCCACCAGCAGCGAGGGGCCCGTGGCTCAGTTCTTC. This chain uses TRBV15 with TRBJ2-1; TRBD1 or TRBD2 may be the D gene (5 bases each). This CDR3 is 13 amino acids long. Germline loops: CDR1 LNHNV, CDR2 YYDKDF (reference sequence). Trimming removed 3 bases at V and 13 bases at J, with 16 bases between.

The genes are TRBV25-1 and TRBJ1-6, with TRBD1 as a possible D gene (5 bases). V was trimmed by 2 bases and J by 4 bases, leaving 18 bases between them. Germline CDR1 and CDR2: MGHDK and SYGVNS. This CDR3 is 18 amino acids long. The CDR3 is CASSEGVGRLRYNSPLHF. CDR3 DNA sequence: TGTGCCAGCAGTGAAGGGGTGGGGCGGCTTCGATATAATTCACCCCTCCACTTT.

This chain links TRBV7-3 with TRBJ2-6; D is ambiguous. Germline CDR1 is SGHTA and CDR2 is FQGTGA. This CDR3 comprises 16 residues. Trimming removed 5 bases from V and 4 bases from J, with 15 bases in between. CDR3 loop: CASSLKRSSGANVLTF. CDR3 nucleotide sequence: TGTGCCAGCAGCCTAAAGAGGAGCTCAGGGGCCAACGTCCTGACTTTC.

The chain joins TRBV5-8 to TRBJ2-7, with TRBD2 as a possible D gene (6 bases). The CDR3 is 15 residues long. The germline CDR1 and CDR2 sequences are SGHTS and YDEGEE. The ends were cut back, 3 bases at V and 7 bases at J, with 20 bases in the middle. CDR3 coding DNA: TGTGCCAGCAGCTACCGATCGGCGCGGGCGGGGGAGCAGTACTTC. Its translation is CASSYRSARAGEQYF.

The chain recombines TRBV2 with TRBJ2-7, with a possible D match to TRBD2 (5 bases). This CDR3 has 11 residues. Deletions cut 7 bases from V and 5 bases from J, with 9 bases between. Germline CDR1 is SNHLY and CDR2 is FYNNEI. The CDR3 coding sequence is TGTGCCAGCACGACTATGAACGAGCAGTACTTC. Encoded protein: CASTTMNEQYF.

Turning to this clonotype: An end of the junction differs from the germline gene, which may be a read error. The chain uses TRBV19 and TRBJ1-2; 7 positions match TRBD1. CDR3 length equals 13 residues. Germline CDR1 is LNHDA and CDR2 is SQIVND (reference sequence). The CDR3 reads CACSIGTAYGYTF. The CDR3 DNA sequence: TGTGCCTGTAGTATAGGGACAGCCTATGGCTACACCTTC.

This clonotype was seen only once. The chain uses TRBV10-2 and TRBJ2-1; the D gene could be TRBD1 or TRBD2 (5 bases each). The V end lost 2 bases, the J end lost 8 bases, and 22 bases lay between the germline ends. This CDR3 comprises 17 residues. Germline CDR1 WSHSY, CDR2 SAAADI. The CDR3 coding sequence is TGCGCCAGCAGTGAGGAATTTGGGGGTGTAAATTGGGATGAGCAGTTCTTC. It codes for CASSEEFGGVNWDEQFF.

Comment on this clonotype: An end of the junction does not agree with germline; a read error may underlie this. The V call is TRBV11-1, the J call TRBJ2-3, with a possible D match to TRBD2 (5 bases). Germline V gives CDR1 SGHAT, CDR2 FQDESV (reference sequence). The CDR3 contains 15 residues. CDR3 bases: TGCGCCAGCAGCCAGGACTCTCAAATAAAAGATACGCAGTATTTT. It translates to CASSQDSQIKDTQYF.

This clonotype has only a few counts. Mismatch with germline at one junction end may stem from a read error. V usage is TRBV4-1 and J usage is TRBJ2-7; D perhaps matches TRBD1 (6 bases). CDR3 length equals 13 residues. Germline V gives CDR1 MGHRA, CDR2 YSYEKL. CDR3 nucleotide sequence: TGTGCCAGCAGCCAAGAAAGGGGGTACGAGCAGTACTTC. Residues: CASSQERGYEQYF.

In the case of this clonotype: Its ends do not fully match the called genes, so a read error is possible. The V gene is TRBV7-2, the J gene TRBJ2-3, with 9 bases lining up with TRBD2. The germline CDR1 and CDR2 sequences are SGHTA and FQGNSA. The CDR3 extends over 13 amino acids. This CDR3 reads CATSVAGADTQYF. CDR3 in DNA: TGTGCCACCAGCGTAGCGGGAGCAGATACGCAGTATTTT.

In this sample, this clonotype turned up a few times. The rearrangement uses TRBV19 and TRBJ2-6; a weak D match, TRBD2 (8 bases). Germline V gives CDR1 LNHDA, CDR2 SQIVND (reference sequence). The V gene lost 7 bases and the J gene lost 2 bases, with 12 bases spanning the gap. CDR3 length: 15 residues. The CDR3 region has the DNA TGTGCCAGTACGGGAGGGGGCGCTGGGGCCAACGTCCTGACTTTC. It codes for CASTGGGAGANVLTF. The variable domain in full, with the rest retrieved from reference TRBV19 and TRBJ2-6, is DGGITQSPKYLFRKEGQNVTLSCEQNLNHDAMYWYRQDPGQGLRLIYYSQIVNDFQKGDIAEGYSVSREKKESFPLTVTSAQKNPTAFYLCASTGGGAGANVLTFGAGSRLTVL.

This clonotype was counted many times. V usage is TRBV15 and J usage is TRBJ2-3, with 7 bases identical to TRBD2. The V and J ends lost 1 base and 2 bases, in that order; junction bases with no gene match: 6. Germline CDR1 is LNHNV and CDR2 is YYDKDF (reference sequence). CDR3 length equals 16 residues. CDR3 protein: CATSRVLADHTDTQYF. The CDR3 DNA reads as TGTGCCACCAGCAGAGTTCTAGCGGACCACACAGATACGCAGTATTTT.

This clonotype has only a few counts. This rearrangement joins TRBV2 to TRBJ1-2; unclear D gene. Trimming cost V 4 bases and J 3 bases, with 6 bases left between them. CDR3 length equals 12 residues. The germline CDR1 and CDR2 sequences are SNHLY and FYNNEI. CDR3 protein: CASSVTDYGYTF. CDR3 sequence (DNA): TGTGCCAGCAGTGTAACGGACTATGGCTACACCTTC.

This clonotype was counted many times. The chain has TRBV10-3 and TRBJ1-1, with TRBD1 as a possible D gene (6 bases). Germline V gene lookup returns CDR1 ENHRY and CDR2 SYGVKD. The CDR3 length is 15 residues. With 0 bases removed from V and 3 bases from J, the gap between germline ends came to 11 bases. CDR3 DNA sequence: TGTGCCATCAGTGAGTCTAGGGGGACGGACACTGAAGCTTTCTTT. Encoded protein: CAISESRGTDTEAFF.

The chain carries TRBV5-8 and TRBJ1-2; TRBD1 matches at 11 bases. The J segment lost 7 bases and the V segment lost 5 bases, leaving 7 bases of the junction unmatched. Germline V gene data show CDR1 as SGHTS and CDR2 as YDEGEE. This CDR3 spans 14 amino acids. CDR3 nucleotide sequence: TGTGCCAGCAGGATAGGGACAGGGGGTAGTGGCTACACCTTC. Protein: CASRIGTGGSGYTF. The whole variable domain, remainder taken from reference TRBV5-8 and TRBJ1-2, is EAGVTQSPTHLIKTRGQQATLRCSPISGHTSVYWYQQALGLGLQFLLWYDEGEERNRGNFPPRFSGRQFPNYSSELNVNALELEDSALYLCASRIGTGGSGYTFGSGTRLTVV.

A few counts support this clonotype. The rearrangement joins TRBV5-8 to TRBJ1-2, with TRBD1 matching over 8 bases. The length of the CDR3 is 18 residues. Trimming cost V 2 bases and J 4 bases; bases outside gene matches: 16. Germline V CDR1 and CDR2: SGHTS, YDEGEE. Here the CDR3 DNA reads TGTGCCAGCAGCTTCTCACTCCCCAGGACAGGGATACCCTATGGCTACACCTTC. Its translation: CASSFSLPRTGIPYGYTF.

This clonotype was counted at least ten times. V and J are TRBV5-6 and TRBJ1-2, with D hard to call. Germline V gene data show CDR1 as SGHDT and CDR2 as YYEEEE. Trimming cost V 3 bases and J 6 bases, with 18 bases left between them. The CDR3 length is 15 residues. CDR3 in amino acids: CASSSERTLYNGYTF. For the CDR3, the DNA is TGTGCCAGCAGCTCCGAGCGGACCCTATACAATGGCTACACCTTC. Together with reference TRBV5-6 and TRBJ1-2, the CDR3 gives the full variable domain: DAGVTQSPTHLIKTRGQQVTLRCSPKSGHDTVSWYQQALGQGPQFIFQYYEEEERQRGNFPDRFSGHQFPNYSSELNVNALLLGDSALYLCASSSERTLYNGYTFGSGTRLTVV.

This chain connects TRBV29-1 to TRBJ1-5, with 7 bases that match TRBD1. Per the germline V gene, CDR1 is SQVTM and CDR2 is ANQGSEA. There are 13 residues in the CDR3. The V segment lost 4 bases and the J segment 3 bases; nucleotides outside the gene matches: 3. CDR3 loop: CSVAQGYNQPQHF. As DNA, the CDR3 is TGCAGCGTTGCACAGGGGTACAATCAGCCCCAGCATTTT.

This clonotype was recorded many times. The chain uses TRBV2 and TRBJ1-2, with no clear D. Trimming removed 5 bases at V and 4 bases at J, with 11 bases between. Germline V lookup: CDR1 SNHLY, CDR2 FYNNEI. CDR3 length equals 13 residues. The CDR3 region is CASSTDGFYGYTF. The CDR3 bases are TGTGCCAGCAGTACAGACGGATTCTATGGCTACACCTTC. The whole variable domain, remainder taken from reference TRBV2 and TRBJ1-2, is EPEVTQTPSHQVTQMGQEVILRCVPISNHLYFYWYRQILGQKVEFLVSFYNNEISEKSEIFDDQFSVERPDGSNFTLKIRSTKLEDSAMYFCASSTDGFYGYTFGSGTRLTVV.